This T cell receptor beta chain was documented in a study of Ad26.COV2.S vaccination and SARS-CoV-2 variants. Whole-study findings and limits: The study found similar non-spike TCR breadth in vaccine and placebo recipients.

Of note for this clone: Its specificity is not known.

This CDR3 has 14 residues. Trimming took 5 bases from V and 5 from J, leaving 14 bases between them. Germline CDR1 is SGHRS and CDR2 is YFSETQ. Measured with immunoSEQ multiplex PCR; TCRdb has only the in-frame clones, and not every one. This sample has fewer than 900,000 clones, with more than 80% found just once. The treatment here: around 19 received Ad26.COV2.S at low or high dose, single or two shots; 5 received placebo; per-sample allocation not given. Specimens were obtained on day 63 following the first vaccine or placebo injection. This sequence originates from a person between 18 and 60 years old who received the Ad26.COV2.S COVID-19 vaccine or a placebo. V and J are TRBV5-1 and TRBJ2-1; D may be TRBD1 or TRBD2 (5 bases each). The material sequenced was peripheral blood, taken in a trial of Ad26.COV2.S vaccine versus placebo. CDR3 bases: TGCGCCAGCAGAGAGGTGGGGGTGGACAATGAGCAGTTCTTC. It specifies CASREVGVDNEQFF. Combining the CDR3 with reference TRBV5-1 and TRBJ2-1 gives the whole variable domain KAGVTQTPRYLIKTRGQQVTLSCSPISGHRSVSWYQQTPGQGLQFLFEYFSETQRNKGNFPGRFSGRQFSNSRSEMNVSTLELGDSALYLCASREVGVDNEQFFGPGTRLTVL.